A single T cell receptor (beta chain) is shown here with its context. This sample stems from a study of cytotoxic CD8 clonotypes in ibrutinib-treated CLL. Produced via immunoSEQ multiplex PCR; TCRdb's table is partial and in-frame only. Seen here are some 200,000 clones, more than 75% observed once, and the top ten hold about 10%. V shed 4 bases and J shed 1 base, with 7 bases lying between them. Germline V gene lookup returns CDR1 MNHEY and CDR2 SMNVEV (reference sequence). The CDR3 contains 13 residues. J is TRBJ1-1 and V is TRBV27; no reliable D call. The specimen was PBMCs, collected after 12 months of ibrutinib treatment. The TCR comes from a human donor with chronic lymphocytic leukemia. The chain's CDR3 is CASSSGRNTEAFF. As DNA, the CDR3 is TGTGCCAGCAGTTCCGGACGGAACACTGAAGCTTTCTTT.